A single sample is the source of the 26 T cell receptor beta chains below, sequenced in a study of cytomegalovirus exposure and HLA in healthy donors. The PCR used 60 Vbeta and 13 Jbeta primers. Assay used: immunoSEQ multiplex PCR; TCRdb lists only in-frame clones, some missing. The sample records 60,000 to 95,000 clones, 78% being singletons. Sequencing was performed on PBMCs. These receptors all come from a woman between 40 and 55 years old in good health and CMV-seropositive.

The chain combines TRBV19 with TRBJ1-2, with D possibly matching TRBD1 (6 bases). Germline lookup yields CDR1 LNHDA and CDR2 SQIVND (reference sequence). This CDR3 has 14 residues. Trimming stripped 2 bases from V and 4 bases from J, with 11 bases between. The CDR3 DNA follows: TGTGCCAGTAGTATAAGAACAGGGCCCTATGGCTACACCTTC. It encodes CASSIRTGPYGYTF. Filled out from reference TRBV19 and TRBJ1-2, the complete variable domain reads DGGITQSPKYLFRKEGQNVTLSCEQNLNHDAMYWYRQDPGQGLRLIYYSQIVNDFQKGDIAEGYSVSREKKESFPLTVTSAQKNPTAFYLCASSIRTGPYGYTFGSGTRLTVV.

The chain employs TRBV6-1 and TRBJ2-2; 7 bases align to TRBD2. J was trimmed by 4 bases and V by 7 bases; bases with no gene match: 3. Germline V CDR1 and CDR2: MNHNS, SASEGT. The CDR3 runs 13 residues. CDR3 region: CASNGGSTGELFF. CDR3 in DNA: TGTGCCAGCAACGGGGGGAGCACCGGGGAGCTGTTTTTT.

The chain uses TRBV6-8 and TRBJ1-2; the match to TRBD1 covers 8 bases. CDR1 and CDR2 from the germline V gene are MNHGY and SAAAGT. CDR3 size: 13 residues. V lost 11 bases to trimming and J lost 2 bases; unmatched junction nucleotides: 7. The CDR3 DNA reads as TGTGCCCGGGCCAGGGGGCAAAACTATGGCTACACCTTC. It specifies CARARGQNYGYTF.

V is TRBV6-6 and J is TRBJ2-3; 9 bases line up with TRBD1. Germline V gene lookup returns CDR1 MNHNY and CDR2 SVGAGI (reference sequence). V shed 4 bases and J 3 bases; nucleotides not matched to a gene: 5. The CDR3 contains 15 residues. The CDR3 DNA follows: TGTGCCAGCAGTTGGACAGGGGATACGACAGATACGCAGTATTTT. Protein sequence: CASSWTGDTTDTQYF.

The chain links TRBV4-1 to TRBJ1-2; D gene uncertain. The V and J ends lost 2 bases and 4 bases respectively, with 14 bases between them. In germline, CDR1 is MGHRA, CDR2 YSYEKL. This CDR3 has 15 amino acids. This CDR3 is CASSQKPVLSYGYTF. DNA of the CDR3: TGCGCCAGCAGCCAAAAACCTGTTCTTAGCTATGGCTACACCTTC.

This clone has more than one count but fewer than ten. This chain joins TRBV6-4 and TRBJ1-5, with a weak D call TRBD1 (5 bases). The V gene's germline CDR1 is MRHNA and CDR2 SNTAGT. V lost 0 bases and J 6 bases, leaving 9 bases between the germline ends. There are 14 residues in the CDR3. The CDR3 DNA sequence: TGTGCCAGCAGTGACTCCGCGGGGGGTCAGCCCCAGCATTTT. Its protein product is CASSDSAGGQPQHF.

The CDR3 DNA is TGCGCCAGCAGCGACCCGGGACAGGCTCCCTACGAGCAGTACTTC. Translated: CASSDPGQAPYEQYF. This chain links TRBV5-1 with TRBJ2-7, with TRBD1 identical over 8 bases. The CDR3 extends over 15 amino acids. Germline V gene lookup returns CDR1 SGHRS and CDR2 YFSETQ. V was pared by 4 bases and J by 2 bases, with 8 bases of the junction left unmatched.

The rearrangement uses TRBV5-1 and TRBJ2-1; weak D call: TRBD2 (5 bases). In germline, CDR1 is SGHRS, CDR2 YFSETQ. This CDR3 region has 17 residues. Trimming removed 0 bases at V and 0 bases at J, with 13 bases between. The CDR3 DNA is TGCGCCAGCAGCTTGGCCCCAGCCACTAGCTCCTACAATGAGCAGTTCTTC. As protein: CASSLAPATSSYNEQFF.

The chain joins TRBV7-6 to TRBJ2-6; 10 nucleotides line up with TRBD1. V was clipped by 5 bases and J by 1 base; unmatched bases: 5. The CDR3 runs 17 residues. Germline V lookup: CDR1 SGHVS, CDR2 FNYEAQ. The CDR3 spells CASSPRQGASGANVLTF. The CDR3, as DNA: TGTGCCAGCAGCCCTAGACAGGGGGCTTCTGGGGCCAACGTCCTGACTTTC.

The chain uses TRBV2 and TRBJ1-2; D possibly corresponds to TRBD1 (5 bases). The CDR3 has 15 residues. Trimming left V 2 bases short and J 4 bases short, with 14 bases between. Germline CDR1 SNHLY, CDR2 FYNNEI. This CDR3 reads CASSEQGGVTYGYTF. CDR3 sequence (DNA): TGTGCCAGCAGTGAACAGGGAGGGGTAACCTATGGCTACACCTTC.

The gene calls are TRBV5-4 and TRBJ2-2, with D unresolved. The V gene lost 0 bases and the J gene lost 10 bases, with 10 bases spanning the gap. The CDR3 is 13 amino acids. The germline gives CDR1 SGHNT, CDR2 YYREEE (reference sequence). CDR3 region: CASSLGTVEELFF. The DNA for the CDR3 is TGTGCCAGCAGCTTGGGAACGGTCGAGGAGCTGTTTTTT.

The chain has TRBV5-1 and TRBJ1-5; weak D call: TRBD1 (5 bases). Deletions cut 2 bases from V and 3 bases from J, with 12 bases between. The germline V gene has CDR1 SGHRS and CDR2 YFSETQ. This CDR3 comprises 15 residues. The CDR3 here is CASSFGAGNNQPQHF. In DNA, the CDR3 is TGCGCCAGCAGCTTCGGAGCAGGGAACAATCAGCCCCAGCATTTT.

The CDR3 loop is CASSLGDRVNEKLFF. CDR3 nucleotide sequence: TGTGCCAGCAGCTTAGGGGACAGGGTTAATGAAAAACTGTTTTTT. This chain uses TRBV7-9 with TRBJ1-4, with TRBD1 matching 9 bases. The germline V gene has CDR1 SEHNR and CDR2 FQNEAQ (reference sequence). The V gene end was trimmed by 1 base and the J gene end by 4 bases; junction bases not matched to a gene: 1. CDR3 size: 15 residues.

The rearrangement joins TRBV6-5 to TRBJ2-7, with 8 positions matching TRBD1. The CDR3 runs to 15 residues. The V segment lost 6 bases and the J segment 1 base; nucleotides outside the gene matches: 8. Germline-derived CDR1 and CDR2 are MNHEY and SVGAGI. The CDR3 region has the DNA TGTGCCAGCAGCCCGGACAGGGTTCGTTCCTACGAGCAGTACTTC. This translates into CASSPDRVRSYEQYF.

The chain carries TRBV5-6 and TRBJ1-2; tentatively, D is TRBD1 (5 bases). Trimming left V 4 bases short and J 2 bases short, with 12 bases between. Germline CDR1 SGHDT, CDR2 YYEEEE. This CDR3 has 14 residues. The CDR3 spells CASSLGRGNYGYTF. Written as DNA, the CDR3 is TGTGCCAGCAGCCTGGGACGCGGGAACTATGGCTACACCTTC.

CDR3 sequence (DNA): TGCGCCAGCAGCCAAGGTGCCAGGGGGGACACAGATACGCAGTATTTT. As protein: CASSQGARGDTDTQYF. The chain employs TRBV4-3 and TRBJ2-3, with D possibly being TRBD1 (7 bases). The germline V gene has CDR1 LGHNA and CDR2 YSLEER. The CDR3 is 16 residues long. The V and J ends lost 1 base and 2 bases respectively, with 13 bases between them.

The chain has TRBV7-2 and TRBJ2-5; 7 nucleotides agree with TRBD1. This CDR3 comprises 13 residues. Unmatched junction bases numbered 2, after V lost 5 bases and J lost 2 bases. The germline CDR1 and CDR2 sequences are SGHTA and FQGNSA. CDR3 sequence (DNA): TGTGCCAGCAGCCGACAGGGACAAGAGACCCAGTACTTC. It translates to CASSRQGQETQYF.

The genes are TRBV4-3 and TRBJ1-5, with 8 bases lining up with TRBD1. V shed 4 bases, J shed 4 bases, and the junction held 3 bases outside the gene matches. In germline, CDR1 is LGHNA, CDR2 YSLEER. This CDR3 comprises 14 residues. The CDR3 DNA reads as TGCGCCAGCAGCCGGCGACAGGGGAATCAGCCCCAGCATTTT. This sequence encodes CASSRRQGNQPQHF.

The chain couples TRBV19 to TRBJ2-5, with a tentative D call TRBD1 (8 bases). The DNA end lines up better with TRBJ2-7; the J call may be wrong. Germline loops: CDR1 LNHDA, CDR2 SQIVND (reference sequence). The CDR3 has 15 residues. DNA for the CDR3: TGTGCCAGTAGCGGGGGGACAGGACTTTCCTACGAGCAGTACTTC. It translates to CASSGGTGLSYEQYF.

The rearrangement uses TRBV6-5 and TRBJ1-1; weak D call: TRBD1 (5 bases). Deletions cut 7 bases from V and 5 bases from J, with 14 bases between. In germline, CDR1 is MNHEY, CDR2 SVGAGI. The CDR3 runs to 13 residues. CDR3 sequence: CASIHGGVTEAFF. The CDR3 bases are TGTGCCAGCATCCACGGAGGGGTTACTGAAGCTTTCTTT.

A few counts support this clone. In the same sample, other DNA sequences code for this CDR3. The V and J genes are TRBV6-5 and TRBJ2-7; D uncertain. Germline loops: CDR1 MNHEY, CDR2 SVGAGI. The CDR3 contains 12 residues. The V end was cut by 10 bases, the J end by 4 bases, with 14 bases between. This chain's CDR3 is CANKNAAYEQYF. The CDR3 DNA follows: TGTGCCAACAAAAACGCTGCATACGAGCAGTACTTC.

The gene calls are TRBV20-1 and TRBJ1-1; D perhaps matches TRBD1 (5 bases). V was clipped by 3 bases and J by 10 bases, with 9 bases between them. Germline CDR1 is DFQATT and CDR2 is SNEGSKA (reference sequence). The length of the CDR3 is 10 residues. CDR3 sequence reads: CSASARGAFF. The CDR3 region has the DNA TGCAGTGCTAGTGCAAGGGGAGCTTTCTTT.

The chain links TRBV6-1 to TRBJ1-2; D perhaps matches TRBD1 (6 bases). This CDR3 comprises 18 residues. Germline CDR1 is MNHNS and CDR2 is SASEGT. V shed 0 bases and J shed 0 bases, with 17 bases lying between them. CDR3 bases: TGTGCCAGCAGTGAAGCGCTAGGGGGGAGGGTGACTAACTATGGCTACACCTTC. It codes for CASSEALGGRVTNYGYTF.

This sequence joins TRBV19 and TRBJ2-2; 10 nucleotides match TRBD1. V lost 5 bases to trimming and J lost 6 bases; unmatched junction nucleotides: 6. Germline values: CDR1 LNHDA, CDR2 SQIVND (reference sequence). The CDR3 contains 15 residues. CDR3 loop: CASSLRQGAPGELFF. CDR3 coding DNA: TGTGCCAGTAGTTTGCGACAGGGGGCGCCCGGGGAGCTGTTTTTT.

The rearrangement uses TRBV9 and TRBJ2-1; 12 bases map to TRBD2. J was trimmed by 7 bases and V by 3 bases; bases with no gene match: 14. The CDR3 consists of 18 residues. Per germline, CDR1 SGDLS and CDR2 YYNGEE. CDR3 bases: TGTGCCAGCAGCGAAGTCTTTCTAGCGGGGGGGCCGGGAAATGAGCAGTTCTTC. This sequence encodes CASSEVFLAGGPGNEQFF.

V and J are TRBV28 and TRBJ1-5; D call uncertain. This CDR3 has 12 residues. The germline V and J ends were trimmed by 2 bases and 15 bases, with 14 bases remaining between them. Germline values: CDR1 MDHEN, CDR2 SYDVKM. Written as DNA, the CDR3 is TGTGCCAGCAGTTTAGAGGGAAATCTAGGGCATTTT. Translating it yields CASSLEGNLGHF.